The present T cell receptor (beta chain) was sequenced within a study of cytomegalovirus exposure and HLA in healthy donors. The study, taken as a whole, reports: The authors listed about 170 TCR beta chains as cytomegalovirus-associated. Exclusion as indistinguishable affected some V segments, including TRBV6-2 and TRBV6-3.

With 60 Vbeta and 13 Jbeta primers, the PCR was carried out. Repertoires were generated with immunoSEQ multiplex PCR, while TCRdb's copy carries only in-frame clones and drops some. In total, the table holds fewer than 150,000 clones. Trimming cost V 1 base and J 2 bases, with 8 bases left between them. Per the germline V gene, CDR1 is MNHNS and CDR2 is SASEGT. This CDR3 is 14 amino acids long. Note on this clone: The target antigen is unknown.

The sequence came from a middle-aged man in good health and CMV-seronegative. Sequenced material: PBMCs. V is TRBV6-1 and J is TRBJ1-2; no reliable D call. The CDR3: CASSEGSGNYGYTF. CDR3 bases: TGTGCCAGCAGTGAAGGGTCAGGAAACTATGGCTACACCTTC.